A selection of T cell receptor beta chains follows, all from one sample in a study of CD8+CD57+ T cells in acquired aplastic anemia. Via MiXCR, TCRdb re-called the reads, giving one row per CDR3 protein. The sample records roughly 240,000 distinct CDR3 sequences, approximately 45% being singletons. Specimen: sorted CD4+, CD8+, or CD8+CD57+ T cells (not recorded which) from PBMCs. Every receptor here comes from a human donor with aplastic anemia. Both conserved end residues are part of each CDR3. The D gene is left open where the match is weak. Expanded clones get a size class; other rows say once, few or many, or leave the size out.

V gene: TRBV29-1; J gene: TRBJ1-1; clone size: NA; D gene: TRBD1; CDR3 DNA: TGCAGCGCCCTGACAGGGCCCACCGAAGCTTTCTTT; CDR3 protein: CSALTGPTEAFF
V gene: TRBV25-1; J gene: TRBJ2-1; clone size: NA; D gene: NA; CDR3 DNA: TGTGCCAGCAGTGACCATAGCGGTAGCTCCTACAATGAGCAGTTCTTC; CDR3 protein: CASSDHSGSSYNEQFF
V gene: TRBV6-4; J gene: TRBJ2-1; clone size: many; D gene: NA; CDR3 DNA: TGTGCCAGCAGTGATTCCGAACTAAGGAGGGAGCAGTTCTTC; CDR3 protein: CASSDSELRREQFF
V gene: TRBV2; J gene: TRBJ1-4; clone size: NA; D gene: NA; CDR3 DNA: TGTGCCAGCACCAGGGGAGGAGAAAAGCTGTTTTTT; CDR3 protein: CASTRGGEKLFF
V gene: TRBV18; J gene: TRBJ2-4; clone size: NA; D gene: NA; CDR3 DNA: TGTGCCAGCTCACCTGTGGAGGAAGCCAAAAACATTCAGTACTTC; CDR3 protein: CASSPVEEAKNIQYF
V gene: TRBV5-4; J gene: TRBJ1-6; clone size: once; D gene: NA; CDR3 DNA: TGTGCCAGCAGTCAACAGGATCATTCACCCCTCCACTTT; CDR3 protein: CASSQQDHSPLHF
V gene: TRBV9; J gene: TRBJ2-7; clone size: many; D gene: TRBD1; CDR3 DNA: TGTGCCAGCAGCGGGAACACCGGGACAGGGACCGAGCAGTACTTC; CDR3 protein: CASSGNTGTGTEQYF
V gene: TRBV6-5; J gene: TRBJ1-6; clone size: many; D gene: TRBD1; CDR3 DNA: TGTGCCAGCAGTTCCGGCCGGGACAGAGAATCACCCCTCCACTTT; CDR3 protein: CASSSGRDRESPLHF
V gene: TRBV19; J gene: TRBJ1-1; clone size: NA; D gene: NA; CDR3 DNA: TGTGCCAGTAGTACCAGGGCGCTGAACACTGAAGCTTTCTTT; CDR3 protein: CASSTRALNTEAFF
V gene: TRBV7-9; J gene: TRBJ2-3; clone size: many; D gene: NA; CDR3 DNA: TGTGCCAGCAGCCCCCGCACAGGGTTAGCCACCACAGATACGCAGTATTTT; CDR3 protein: CASSPRTGLATTDTQYF
V gene: TRBV7-6; J gene: TRBJ2-7; clone size: NA; D gene: TRBD2; CDR3 DNA: TGTGCCAGCAGCTGGACTAGCGGGGCTTACGAGCAGTACTTC; CDR3 protein: CASSWTSGAYEQYF
V gene: TRBV7-9; J gene: TRBJ2-5; clone size: NA; D gene: TRBD2; CDR3 DNA: TGTGCCAGCAGCCCCGGACTAGGTTGGCCTACTGAGACCCAGTACTTC; CDR3 protein: CASSPGLGWPTETQYF
V gene: TRBV25-1; J gene: TRBJ1-2; clone size: NA; D gene: NA; CDR3 DNA: TGTGCCAGCAGTGACCCGCAGGGGACCTTCTGTGGCTACACCTTC; CDR3 protein: CASSDPQGTFCGYTF
V gene: TRBV4-3; J gene: TRBJ2-7; clone size: few; D gene: NA; CDR3 DNA: TGCGCCAGCAGCCAAGATGGGACAGCGGGCACCTACGAGCAGTACTTC; CDR3 protein: CASSQDGTAGTYEQYF
V gene: TRBV12-3/TRBV12-4; J gene: TRBJ2-7; clone size: many; D gene: NA; CDR3 DNA: TGTGCCAGCAGTTCAGAAAGACGCGAGCAGTACTTC; CDR3 protein: CASSSERREQYF
V gene: TRBV12-3/TRBV12-4; J gene: TRBJ2-2; clone size: many; D gene: TRBD2; CDR3 DNA: TGTGCCAGCACCTTAATCGCGGGGGGCAACACCGGGGAGCTGTTTTTT; CDR3 protein: CASTLIAGGNTGELFF
V gene: TRBV7-9; J gene: TRBJ2-7; clone size: NA; D gene: TRBD1; CDR3 DNA: TGTGCCAGCAGCCCCCCCGGGACAGGAGTCTACGAGCAGTACTTC; CDR3 protein: CASSPPGTGVYEQYF
V gene: TRBV5-1; J gene: TRBJ1-2; clone size: NA; D gene: TRBD1; CDR3 DNA: TGCGCCAGCAGCTTGAACAGGGGAGGCTACACCTTC; CDR3 protein: CASSLNRGGYTF
V gene: TRBV9; J gene: TRBJ2-7; clone size: NA; D gene: TRBD1; CDR3 DNA: TGCGCCAGCAGCCAATCTCCAGGGGGCGACGAGCAGTACTTC; CDR3 protein: CASSQSPGGDEQYF
V gene: TRBV7-6; J gene: TRBJ2-6; clone size: NA; D gene: NA; CDR3 DNA: TGTGCCAGCAGCTACCGGGTCTATGGGGCCAACGTCCTGACTTTC; CDR3 protein: CASSYRVYGANVLTF
V gene: TRBV9; J gene: TRBJ2-7; clone size: NA; D gene: TRBD1; CDR3 DNA: TGTGCCAGCAGCGTAGCTAGGGAACCGGGACAGGGGATCGACGAGCAGTACTTC; CDR3 protein: CASSVAREPGQGIDEQYF
V gene: TRBV7-2; J gene: TRBJ1-3; clone size: NA; D gene: NA; CDR3 DNA: TGTGCCAGCAGCCACCCCCGTGGGAGCTCTGGAAACACCATATATTTT; CDR3 protein: CASSHPRGSSGNTIYF
V gene: TRBV5-1; J gene: TRBJ2-7; clone size: few; D gene: NA; CDR3 DNA: TGCGCCAGCAGCATACAGGACGGACCCTCCTACGAGCAGTACTTC; CDR3 protein: CASSIQDGPSYEQYF
V gene: TRBV6-5; J gene: TRBJ1-1; clone size: many; D gene: TRBD1; CDR3 DNA: TGTGCCAGCAGGGACCGGGACAGGGGGCTAGGGACTGAAGCTTTCTTT; CDR3 protein: CASRDRDRGLGTEAFF
V gene: TRBV25-1; J gene: TRBJ1-2; clone size: few; D gene: NA; CDR3 DNA: TGTGCCAGCAGTTCTGGGCCTAACTATGGCTACACCTTC; CDR3 protein: CASSSGPNYGYTF
V gene: TRBV25-1; J gene: TRBJ2-3; clone size: NA; D gene: NA; CDR3 DNA: TGTGCCAGCAGTGAATCGGGCACTCAAACAGATACGCAGTATTTT; CDR3 protein: CASSESGTQTDTQYF
V gene: TRBV9; J gene: TRBJ1-1; clone size: NA; D gene: NA; CDR3 DNA: NA; CDR3 protein: CASSGWGYTFGSGTANTEAFF
V gene: TRBV12-3/TRBV12-4; J gene: TRBJ2-5; clone size: many; D gene: NA; CDR3 DNA: TGTGCCAGCAGTTTACGCGGGGGCGGCGAGACCCAGTACTTC; CDR3 protein: CASSLRGGGETQYF
V gene: TRBV2; J gene: TRBJ1-6; clone size: NA; D gene: NA; CDR3 DNA: TGTGCCAGCAGTGAAGTGCAGCCGCCAAATTCACCCCTCCACTTT; CDR3 protein: CASSEVQPPNSPLHF
V gene: TRBV9; J gene: TRBJ1-2; clone size: many; D gene: NA; CDR3 DNA: TGTGCCAGCAGCGTCACTAACCCCCCAGGGGCGGGCGGCTACACCTTC; CDR3 protein: CASSVTNPPGAGGYTF
V gene: TRBV11-2; J gene: TRBJ2-7; clone size: NA; D gene: NA; CDR3 DNA: TGTGCCAGCAGCTTAGTTGACGGCGAGCAGTACTTC; CDR3 protein: CASSLVDGEQYF
V gene: TRBV19; J gene: TRBJ1-2; clone size: NA; D gene: NA; CDR3 DNA: TGTGCCAGTAGGGCTGTCGCATATAACTATGGCTACACCTTC; CDR3 protein: CASRAVAYNYGYTF
V gene: TRBV7-9; J gene: TRBJ1-2; clone size: many; D gene: NA; CDR3 DNA: TGTGCCAGCAGCTACAAAGGGGCAAACTATGGCTACACCTTC; CDR3 protein: CASSYKGANYGYTF
V gene: TRBV7-2; J gene: TRBJ1-3; clone size: many; D gene: NA; CDR3 DNA: TGTGCCAGCAGACATTTCTCTGGAAACACCATATATTTT; CDR3 protein: CASRHFSGNTIYF
V gene: TRBV28; J gene: TRBJ1-1; clone size: NA; D gene: NA; CDR3 DNA: TGTGCCAGCATCATCCGACGGGAGGGTTACACTGAAGCTTTCTTT; CDR3 protein: CASIIRREGYTEAFF
V gene: TRBV4-3; J gene: TRBJ1-5; clone size: NA; D gene: NA; CDR3 DNA: TGCGCCAGCAGCCAAGATTCCGGGTATAGACAGCCCCAGCATTTT; CDR3 protein: CASSQDSGYRQPQHF
V gene: TRBV19; J gene: TRBJ1-5; clone size: few; D gene: NA; CDR3 DNA: TGTGCCAGTAGTACCAGCAGGGGTTTGGGCAATCAGCCCCAGCATTTT; CDR3 protein: CASSTSRGLGNQPQHF
V gene: TRBV30; J gene: TRBJ2-7; clone size: few; D gene: NA; CDR3 DNA: TGTGCCTGGCAGCCCGGGCGGGGCAGGGACTACGAGCAGTACTTC; CDR3 protein: CAWQPGRGRDYEQYF
V gene: TRBV9; J gene: TRBJ2-5; clone size: NA; D gene: TRBD1; CDR3 DNA: TGTGCCAGCAGCGTAGGGGACAGAGAAGAGACCCAGTACTTC; CDR3 protein: CASSVGDREETQYF
V gene: TRBV5-6; J gene: TRBJ2-7; clone size: many; D gene: TRBD1; CDR3 DNA: TGTGCCAGCAGCTCGGGACAGATCTACGAGCAGTACTTC; CDR3 protein: CASSSGQIYEQYF
V gene: TRBV20-1; J gene: TRBJ2-1; clone size: many; D gene: TRBD2; CDR3 DNA: TGCAGTGCTAGGGATGGGACTAGTGACTACAATGAGCAGTTCTTC; CDR3 protein: CSARDGTSDYNEQFF
V gene: TRBV6-4; J gene: TRBJ2-3; clone size: few; D gene: TRBD2; CDR3 DNA: TGTGCCAGCAGCGCCGGGACTAGCGGGGGGGCTTCTACGCAGTATTTT; CDR3 protein: CASSAGTSGGASTQYF
V gene: TRBV5-8; J gene: TRBJ1-1; clone size: NA; D gene: NA; CDR3 DNA: TGTGCCAGCAGCTTGGAATGGTCCGGCCCCTACACTGAAGCTTTCTTT; CDR3 protein: CASSLEWSGPYTEAFF
V gene: TRBV29-1; J gene: TRBJ1-3; clone size: many; D gene: NA; CDR3 DNA: TGCAGCGTTGAAGATCTGGACGTATACTCTGGAAACACCATATATTTT; CDR3 protein: CSVEDLDVYSGNTIYF
V gene: TRBV29-1; J gene: TRBJ1-2; clone size: NA; D gene: TRBD1; CDR3 DNA: TGCAGCGGCGCCAAGGGACAGGGGGCAGGGTACACCTTC; CDR3 protein: CSGAKGQGAGYTF
V gene: TRBV15; J gene: TRBJ2-7; clone size: NA; D gene: TRBD1; CDR3 DNA: TGTGCCACCAGCAGAGGGACAGGGGGCGATTACGAGCAGTACTTC; CDR3 protein: CATSRGTGGDYEQYF
V gene: TRBV7-9; J gene: TRBJ2-1; clone size: many; D gene: TRBD2; CDR3 DNA: TGTGCCAGCAGCTTAGTTGGTACTAGCGGGGTAAATGAGCAGTTCTTC; CDR3 protein: CASSLVGTSGVNEQFF
V gene: TRBV14; J gene: TRBJ1-1; clone size: many; D gene: NA; CDR3 DNA: TGTGCCAGCAGCCAAGATTTCCAACGCTTGAACACTGAAGCTTTCTTT; CDR3 protein: CASSQDFQRLNTEAFF
V gene: TRBV29-1; J gene: TRBJ1-1; clone size: NA; D gene: NA; CDR3 DNA: TGCAGCGCCGTGATTGGGGACACTGAAGCTTTCTTT; CDR3 protein: CSAVIGDTEAFF
V gene: TRBV19; J gene: TRBJ1-5; clone size: many; D gene: NA; CDR3 DNA: TGTGCCAGTAGTTTTGGTCTCTCACAGCCCCAGCATTTT; CDR3 protein: CASSFGLSQPQHF
V gene: TRBV12-3/TRBV12-4; J gene: TRBJ2-1; clone size: few; D gene: TRBD2; CDR3 DNA: TGTGCCAGCAGCAGACCGGGACTAGCGGGGGGCAATGAGCAGTTCTTC; CDR3 protein: CASSRPGLAGGNEQFF
V gene: TRBV2; J gene: TRBJ1-2; clone size: NA; D gene: NA; CDR3 DNA: TGTGCCAGCAGTGTGCTTGAACAGGGTTCCGGTGGCTACACCTTC; CDR3 protein: CASSVLEQGSGGYTF
V gene: TRBV20-1; J gene: TRBJ2-7; clone size: many; D gene: TRBD1; CDR3 DNA: TGCAGTGCTAGAGATCGGGACAGGGGCACCTACGAGCAGTACTTC; CDR3 protein: CSARDRDRGTYEQYF
V gene: TRBV24-1; J gene: TRBJ2-7; clone size: NA; D gene: NA; CDR3 DNA: TGTGCCACCAGTGGGATAGGGGGCTACGAGCAGTACTTC; CDR3 protein: CATSGIGGYEQYF
V gene: TRBV2; J gene: TRBJ1-5; clone size: many; D gene: TRBD1; CDR3 DNA: TGTGCCAGCAGGCCCGGACAGGGTGGGCGTCAGCCCCAGCATTTT; CDR3 protein: CASRPGQGGRQPQHF
V gene: TRBV20-1; J gene: TRBJ1-6; clone size: NA; D gene: TRBD1; CDR3 DNA: TGCAGTGCTTGGACAGGGAAGATGAATTCACCCCTCCACTTT; CDR3 protein: CSAWTGKMNSPLHF
V gene: TRBV11-1; J gene: TRBJ2-3; clone size: NA; D gene: NA; CDR3 DNA: TGTGCCAGCAGCTCCAAAGAGGAAACCGTCCGGCGTAAAGATACGCAGTATTTT; CDR3 protein: CASSSKEETVRRKDTQYF
V gene: TRBV11-3; J gene: TRBJ1-2; clone size: NA; D gene: TRBD1; CDR3 DNA: TGTGCCAGCAGCTCCAGGGGACAGATCTATGGCTACACCTTC; CDR3 protein: CASSSRGQIYGYTF
V gene: TRBV7-9; J gene: TRBJ2-7; clone size: NA; D gene: NA; CDR3 DNA: TGTGCCAGCAGCTTAGTACCGGGCGAGCAGTACTTC; CDR3 protein: CASSLVPGEQYF